Following are 5 T cell receptor beta chains from one sample sequenced in a study of vaccination and CD4 T cells after COVID-19. The assay that was used to sequence DNA from cultured CD4+ T cells was the Oncomine TCR Beta short-read assay. Each CDR3 protein is one row after TCRdb ran MiXCR on the PCR reads. Among more than 12,000 distinct CDR3 sequences listed, about 28% were seen once. Treatment here: approximately nine-day PBMC culture with coronavirus spike peptide pools or control peptides (ViraFEST assay). No cognate antigen is known for these TCRs. What was sequenced was cultured CD4+ T cells from blood. The receptors were sampled from a human donor with COVID-19.

The chain has TRBV9 and TRBJ2-5; perhaps TRBD2 as D (7 bases). CDR3 size: 14 residues. Per the germline V gene, CDR1 is SGDLS and CDR2 is YYNGEE. V lost 2 bases and J 3 bases, leaving 11 bases between the germline ends. The CDR3 DNA sequence: TGTGCCAGCAGCGTGGGCGGGGGCAAAGAGACCCAGTACTTC. Residues: CASSVGGGKETQYF.

The rearrangement uses TRBV7-2 and TRBJ2-7; D is ambiguous. V gave up 5 bases and J gave up 5 bases, with 16 bases separating them. Germline lookup yields CDR1 SGHTA and CDR2 FQGNSA. This CDR3 contains 14 residues. The DNA for the CDR3 is TGTGCCAGCAGCCCCACCATAGGCGCCAACGAGCAGTACTTC. Its protein product is CASSPTIGANEQYF.

The chain is built from TRBV11-2 and TRBJ1-1; weak D call: TRBD1 (5 bases). The CDR3 is made up of 14 amino acids. Germline CDR1 SGHAT, CDR2 FQNNGV. V was clipped by 0 bases and J by 4 bases, with 9 bases between them. In nucleotides, the CDR3 is TGTGCCAGCAGCTTAGAGGGGGTCGGCACTGAAGCTTTCTTT. This sequence encodes CASSLEGVGTEAFF.

This clonotype has a single count. V is TRBV5-1 and J is TRBJ2-5, with 15 bases lining up with TRBD2. The J segment lost 4 bases and the V segment lost 4 bases, leaving 5 bases of the junction unmatched. Germline V lookup: CDR1 SGHRS, CDR2 YFSETQ. This CDR3 is 16 amino acids long. The CDR3 region is CASSAGTSGGRETQYF. For the CDR3, the DNA is TGCGCCAGCAGCGCGGGGACTAGCGGGGGGAGAGAGACCCAGTACTTC.

This sequence joins TRBV3-1 and TRBJ1-6; D not resolved. The CDR3 sequence is 15 residues long. The germline V and J ends were trimmed by 1 base and 7 bases, with 11 bases remaining between them. The V gene's germline CDR1 is LGHDT and CDR2 YNNKEL (reference sequence). CDR3 in amino acids: CASSQGVQINSPLHF. In DNA form, the CDR3 reads TGTGCCAGCAGCCAAGGTGTTCAGATAAATTCACCCCTCCACTTT.